This entry is about one TCR beta chain. Its antigen is still unknown. Study conclusions and caveats: In terms of TCR gene usage, tumor memory CD4+ T cells clustered together with blood and lymph node memory CD4+ cells, as well as with lymph node naive CD4+ cells.

Constant-region reverse primers amplified full-length variable regions, followed by semi-nested Nested Universal Primer A PCR. TCRdb ran MiXCR on the 5' RACE reads and lists one entry per CDR3 protein. The data contain tens of thousands of distinct CDR3 sequences, around a quarter of them singletons. The CDR3 length is 15 residues. The germline gives CDR1 DFQATT, CDR2 SNEGSKA (reference sequence). Trimming removed 1 base from V and 4 bases from J, with 16 bases in between. The receptor comes from a female donor with breast cancer. The rearrangement uses TRBV20-1 and TRBJ1-1; D unresolved. The sequenced sample consisted of tumor-infiltrating memory CD4+ T cells sorted from the breast tumor. Subset indicated: memory CD4+ T cells, CD4+CD45RO+CD25-. CDR3 residues: CSARGAGTISTEAFF. DNA for the CDR3: TGCAGTGCTAGAGGCGCGGGTACAATATCCACTGAAGCTTTCTTT.